This is a list of T cell receptor beta chains from one sample in a study of cytomegalovirus exposure and HLA in healthy donors. TCRdb's table, derived via immunoSEQ multiplex PCR, lists solely in-frame clones and lacks some. This table has 150,000 or so clones, roughly 85% appearing once. Material: PBMCs. The receptors shown here come from a man aged 25-45 years in good health and CMV-seronegative. The CDR3 runs from the conserved cysteine through the conserved F or W. Each record gives: D gene, clone size, V gene, J gene, CDR3 protein, CDR3 DNA. The D gene is left open where the match is weak. Not all rows give a size; the values are once, few, many and, for expanded clones, a class.

>-|-|TRBV14|TRBJ2-7
CASSQDHFYEQYF
TGTGCCAGCAGCCAAGATCACTTTTACGAGCAGTACTTC
>TRBD1|-|TRBV14|TRBJ1-2
CASSQFRTGSNYGYTF
TGTGCCAGCAGCCAATTCAGGACAGGTTCTAACTATGGCTACACCTTC
>TRBD2|-|TRBV28|TRBJ2-3
CASSLAGANTDTQYF
TGTGCCAGCAGTCTAGCGGGGGCGAACACAGATACGCAGTATTTT
>-|-|TRBV4-1|TRBJ2-1
CASSQSGWENGYNEQFF
TGCGCCAGCAGCCAGAGTGGGTGGGAGAATGGCTACAATGAGCAGTTCTTC
>-|-|TRBV7-6|TRBJ2-2
CASSPSGTGELFF
TGTGCCAGCAGCCCGTCCGGCACCGGGGAGCTGTTTTTT
>TRBD1|-|TRBV28|TRBJ2-5
CASNRDRVGETQYF
TGTGCCAGCAATCGGGACAGGGTTGGGGAGACCCAGTACTTC
>-|once|TRBV6-5|TRBJ2-3
CASSCSREYADTQYF
TGTGCCAGCAGTTGCTCGCGCGAATATGCAGATACGCAGTATTTT
>TRBD2|-|TRBV4-3|TRBJ2-7
CASSQGTSGRTYEQYF
TGCGCCAGCAGCCAAGGGACTAGCGGGCGCACCTACGAGCAGTACTTC
>-|once|TRBV25-1|TRBJ2-7
CASSDWQGLGEQYF
TGTGCCAGCAGTGATTGGCAGGGACTCGGGGAGCAGTACTTC
>TRBD1|-|TRBV5-5|TRBJ1-2
CASSSVDRVNYGYTF
TGTGCCAGCAGCTCGGTCGACAGGGTTAACTATGGCTACACCTTC
>-|-|TRBV5-6|TRBJ2-2
CASSHDRLETTGELFF
TGTGCCAGCAGTCATGACAGACTAGAAACCACCGGGGAGCTGTTTTTT
>-|-|TRBV2|TRBJ1-4
CASTRDRTNEKLFF
TGTGCCAGCACCAGAGACAGAACTAATGAAAAACTGTTTTTT
>-|-|TRBV29-1|TRBJ1-1
CSVEATVLNTEAFF
TGCAGCGTTGAAGCGACTGTCCTGAACACTGAAGCTTTCTTT
>-|-|TRBV29-1|TRBJ2-1
CSVVPSATNEQFF
TGCAGCGTTGTCCCCTCCGCCACAAATGAGCAGTTCTTC
>TRBD1|-|TRBV5-6|TRBJ1-1
CATPDRGPTEAFF
TGTGCCACTCCGGACAGGGGGCCAACTGAAGCTTTCTTT
>-|once|TRBV5-1|TRBJ2-7
CASSLESSVPYEQYF
TGCGCCAGCAGCTTGGAATCTAGCGTCCCCTACGAGCAGTACTTC
>TRBD1|-|TRBV9|TRBJ2-1
CASSVGQGRPPYNEQFF
TGTGCCAGCAGCGTTGGACAGGGAAGGCCCCCCTACAATGAGCAGTTCTTC
>-|-|TRBV7-9|TRBJ1-5
CASSPGVSNQPQHF
TGTGCCAGCAGCCCAGGGGTGAGCAATCAGCCCCAGCATTTT
>-|-|TRBV5-1|TRBJ1-1
CASSRSGVGTEAFF
TGCGCCAGCAGCCGATCGGGGGTAGGCACTGAAGCTTTCTTT
>TRBD1|once|TRBV28|TRBJ1-6
CASSSGGQHSYNSPLHF
TGTGCCAGCAGTTCCGGGGGACAGCACTCCTATAATTCACCCCTCCACTTT
>TRBD1|-|TRBV7-6|TRBJ2-2
CASSFFTRGRYTGELFF
TGTGCCAGCAGCTTTTTTACAAGGGGGCGGTACACCGGGGAGCTGTTTTTT
>-|-|TRBV30|TRBJ2-6
CAWSPIFSGANVLTF
TGTGCCTGGAGCCCTATCTTCTCTGGGGCCAACGTCCTGACTTTC
>TRBD1|-|TRBV5-6|TRBJ1-2
CASSWDRVHGYTF
TGTGCCAGCAGCTGGGACAGGGTCCATGGCTACACCTTC
>-|-|TRBV5-4|TRBJ2-4
CASSLDYSRNIQYF
TGTGCCAGCAGCCTCGATTACTCGCGGAACATTCAGTACTTC
>-|-|TRBV9|TRBJ2-7
CASSVGGSEYEQYF
TGTGCCAGCAGCGTAGGTGGGAGTGAATACGAGCAGTACTTC
>TRBD2|-|TRBV5-6|TRBJ2-5
CASSYPSGETQYF
TGTGCCAGCAGCTACCCTAGCGGGGAGACCCAGTACTTC
>TRBD1|-|TRBV7-9|TRBJ2-1
CAGRQGNEQFF
TGTGCCGGACGACAGGGCAATGAGCAGTTCTTC
>TRBD1|few|TRBV15|TRBJ2-7
CATSHRPTGTGNEQYF
TGTGCCACCAGCCACCGACCTACCGGGACAGGGAACGAGCAGTACTTC